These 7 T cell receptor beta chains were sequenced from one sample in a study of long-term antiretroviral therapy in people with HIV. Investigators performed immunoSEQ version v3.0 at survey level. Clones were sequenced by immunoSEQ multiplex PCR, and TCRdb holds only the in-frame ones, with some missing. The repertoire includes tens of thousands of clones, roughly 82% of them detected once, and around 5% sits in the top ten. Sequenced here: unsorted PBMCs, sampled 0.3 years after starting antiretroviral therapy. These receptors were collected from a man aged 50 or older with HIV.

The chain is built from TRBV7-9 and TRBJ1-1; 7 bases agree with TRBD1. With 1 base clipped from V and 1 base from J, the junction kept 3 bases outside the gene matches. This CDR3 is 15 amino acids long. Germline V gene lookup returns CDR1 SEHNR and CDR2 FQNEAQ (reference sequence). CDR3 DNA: TGTGCCAGCAGCTTAGGTCAGGGGGGGAACACTGAAGCTTTCTTT. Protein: CASSLGQGGNTEAFF.

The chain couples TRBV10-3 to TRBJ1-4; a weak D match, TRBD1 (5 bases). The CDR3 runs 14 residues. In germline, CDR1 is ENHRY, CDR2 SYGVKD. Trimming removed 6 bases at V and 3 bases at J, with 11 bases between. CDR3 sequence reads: CAIRGAAANEKLFF. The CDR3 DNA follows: TGTGCCATCAGAGGGGCGGCGGCTAATGAAAAACTGTTTTTT.

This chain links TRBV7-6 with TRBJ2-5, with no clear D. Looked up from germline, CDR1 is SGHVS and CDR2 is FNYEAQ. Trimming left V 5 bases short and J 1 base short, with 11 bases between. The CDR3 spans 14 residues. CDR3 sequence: CASSARPLQETQYF. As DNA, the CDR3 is TGTGCCAGCAGCGCCCGACCCCTCCAAGAGACCCAGTACTTC.

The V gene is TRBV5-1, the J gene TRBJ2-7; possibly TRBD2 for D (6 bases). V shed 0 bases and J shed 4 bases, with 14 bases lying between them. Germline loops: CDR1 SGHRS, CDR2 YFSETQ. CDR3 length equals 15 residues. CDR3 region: CASSLGEAAIYEQYF. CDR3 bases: TGCGCCAGCAGCTTGGGGGAGGCAGCCATATACGAGCAGTACTTC. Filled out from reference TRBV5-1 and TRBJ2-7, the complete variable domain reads KAGVTQTPRYLIKTRGQQVTLSCSPISGHRSVSWYQQTPGQGLQFLFEYFSETQRNKGNFPGRFSGRQFSNSRSEMNVSTLELGDSALYLCASSLGEAAIYEQYFGPGTRLTVT.

The CDR3 nucleotides read TGTGCCAGCAGTTTAGCGGCCAACTATGGCTACACCTTC. It translates to CASSLAANYGYTF. The chain links TRBV28 to TRBJ1-2; D not resolved. Trimming shortened V by 2 bases and J by 2 bases, and 6 bases separated the two germline ends. Germline V gene data show CDR1 as MDHEN and CDR2 as SYDVKM. The CDR3 runs to 13 residues.

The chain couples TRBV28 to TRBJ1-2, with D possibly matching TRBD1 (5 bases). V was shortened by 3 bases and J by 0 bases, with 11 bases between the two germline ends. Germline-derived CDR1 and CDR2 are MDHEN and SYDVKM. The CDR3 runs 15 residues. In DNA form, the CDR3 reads TGTGCCAGCAGTTTCGGGACCGAGACTAACTATGGCTACACCTTC. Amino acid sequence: CASSFGTETNYGYTF.

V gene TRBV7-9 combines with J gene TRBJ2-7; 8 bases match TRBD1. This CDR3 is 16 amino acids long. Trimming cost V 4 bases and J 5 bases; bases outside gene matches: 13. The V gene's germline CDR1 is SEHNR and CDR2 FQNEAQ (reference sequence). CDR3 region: CASSSHIDRGGHEQYF. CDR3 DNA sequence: TGTGCCAGCAGCTCACATATCGACAGGGGAGGCCACGAGCAGTACTTC.